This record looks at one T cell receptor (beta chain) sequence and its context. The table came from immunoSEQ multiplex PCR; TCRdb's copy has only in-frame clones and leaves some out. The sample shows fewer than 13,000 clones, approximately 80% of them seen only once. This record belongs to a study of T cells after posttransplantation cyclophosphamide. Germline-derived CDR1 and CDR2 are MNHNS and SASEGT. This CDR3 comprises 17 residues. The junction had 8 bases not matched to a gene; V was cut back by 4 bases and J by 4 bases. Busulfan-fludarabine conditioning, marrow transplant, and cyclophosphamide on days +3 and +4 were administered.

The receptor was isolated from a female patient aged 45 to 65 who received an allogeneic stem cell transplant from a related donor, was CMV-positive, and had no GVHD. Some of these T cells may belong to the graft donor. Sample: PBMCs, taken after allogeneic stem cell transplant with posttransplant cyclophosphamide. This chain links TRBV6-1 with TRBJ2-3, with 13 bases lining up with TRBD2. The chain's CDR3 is CASSGGRTSGGADTQYF. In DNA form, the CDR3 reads TGTGCCAGCAGTGGGGGGAGGACTAGCGGGGGCGCAGATACGCAGTATTTT.